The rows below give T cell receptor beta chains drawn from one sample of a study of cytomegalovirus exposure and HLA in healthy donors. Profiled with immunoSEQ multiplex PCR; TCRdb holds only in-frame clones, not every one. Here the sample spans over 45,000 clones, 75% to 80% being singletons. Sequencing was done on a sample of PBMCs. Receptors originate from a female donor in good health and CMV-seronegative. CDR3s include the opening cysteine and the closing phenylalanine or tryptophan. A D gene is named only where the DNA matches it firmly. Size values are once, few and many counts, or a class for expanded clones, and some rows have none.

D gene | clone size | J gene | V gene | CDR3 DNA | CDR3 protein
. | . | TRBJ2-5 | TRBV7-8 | TGTGCCAGCAGCTGGCCAGGGGCGGGGGTGCCCCAAGAGACCCAGTACTTC | CASSWPGAGVPQETQYF
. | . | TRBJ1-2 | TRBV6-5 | TGTGCCAGCAGTTCGGACAGCAGTTTCTATGGCTACACCTTC | CASSSDSSFYGYTF
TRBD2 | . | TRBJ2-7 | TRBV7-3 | TGTGCCAGCAGCGCCGGACTAGCGGGGGGTTCCTCCGAGCAGTACTTC | CASSAGLAGGSSEQYF
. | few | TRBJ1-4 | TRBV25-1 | TGTGCCAGCAGTGGGGAGGGGGTAGACAAACTGTTTTTT | CASSGEGVDKLFF
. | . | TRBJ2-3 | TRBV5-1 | TGCGCCAGCAGCGGGGGGGACACTTACACAGATACGCAGTATTTT | CASSGGDTYTDTQYF
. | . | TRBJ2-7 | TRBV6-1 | TGTGCCAGCAACGGTCAGCGAACCTACGAGCAGTACTTC | CASNGQRTYEQYF
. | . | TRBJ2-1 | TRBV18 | TGTGCCAGCTCACCAGTTCTAGGCAATGAGCAGTTCTTC | CASSPVLGNEQFF
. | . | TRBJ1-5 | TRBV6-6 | TGTGCCAGCAGCTACTATTCGGAGGGTAATCAGCCCCAGCATTTT | CASSYYSEGNQPQHF
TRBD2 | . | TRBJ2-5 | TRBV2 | TGTGCCAGCAGTGATTTAGCGGGGGAGACCCAGTACTTC | CASSDLAGETQYF
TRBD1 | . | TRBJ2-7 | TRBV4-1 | TGCGCCAGCAGCCGGCCGGGACAGTCCTACGAGCAGTACTTC | CASSRPGQSYEQYF
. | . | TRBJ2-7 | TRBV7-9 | TGTGCCAGCAGCTTATCAGGGGACGAGCAGTACTTC | CASSLSGDEQYF
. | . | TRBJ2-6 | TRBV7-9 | TGTGCCAGCAGCCTACAGGGCTTTGGGGCCAACGTCCTGACTTTC | CASSLQGFGANVLTF
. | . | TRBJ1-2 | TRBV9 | TGTGCCAGCAGCGTAGGGCAGTTTGGCTACACCTTC | CASSVGQFGYTF
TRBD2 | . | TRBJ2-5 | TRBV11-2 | TGTGCCAGCAGCCTTACGGGGGGGCCGGGAGAGACCCAGTACTTC | CASSLTGGPGETQYF
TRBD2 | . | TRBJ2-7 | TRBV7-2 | TGTGCCAGCAGCTCTGGACTAGCGGGGGTTTACGAGCAGTACTTC | CASSSGLAGVYEQYF
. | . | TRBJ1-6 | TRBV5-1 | TGCGCCAGCAGCTTGAGACAGGTGGAGCGGTATAATTCACCCCTCCACTTT | CASSLRQVERYNSPLHF
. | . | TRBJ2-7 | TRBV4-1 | TGCGCCAGCAGCCAAGGGTCCGGGTCCATCTCCTACGAGCAGTACTTC | CASSQGSGSISYEQYF
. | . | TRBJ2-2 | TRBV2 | TGTGCCAGCAGTGATCTGTACAGGAACACCGGGGAGCTGTTTTTT | CASSDLYRNTGELFF
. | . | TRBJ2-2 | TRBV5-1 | TGCGCCAGCAGCTTGGGGGACACAAACACCGGGGAGCTGTTTTTT | CASSLGDTNTGELFF
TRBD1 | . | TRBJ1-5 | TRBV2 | TGTGCCAGCAGGACCGGGACAGGCAGTAATCAGCCCCAGCATTTT | CASRTGTGSNQPQHF
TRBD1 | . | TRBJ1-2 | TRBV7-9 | TGTGCCAGCACCTTGACAGGGGGCTATGGCTACCCCTTC | CASTLTGGYGYPF
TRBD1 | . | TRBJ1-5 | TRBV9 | TGTGCCAGCAGCGAGGGGGGGACAGGGGAACAGCCCCAGCATTTT | CASSEGGTGEQPQHF
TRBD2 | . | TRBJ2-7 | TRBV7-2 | TGTGCCAGCAGCTTAAAGCGGGGCTACGAGCAGTACTTC | CASSLKRGYEQYF
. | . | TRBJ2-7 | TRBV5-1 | TGCGCCAGCAGCTTGTTACCGTACACAGACAGGCCCTACGAGCAGTACTTC | CASSLLPYTDRPYEQYF
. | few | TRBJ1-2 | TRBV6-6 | TGTGCCAGCAGTTACGTCGCAGGGGTTTCCGGTGGCTACACCTTC | CASSYVAGVSGGYTF
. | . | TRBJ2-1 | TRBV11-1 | TGTGCCAGCAGCTTATCGACCCTCGGGAATGAGCAGTTCTTC | CASSLSTLGNEQFF